The clone carrying this T cell receptor beta chain was seen only a few times. Its target is not known. These data are taken from a study of T cell repertoires in cytomegalovirus infection. Across the whole study: A matching HLA type, together with CMV infection, was signaled by public TCR beta signatures. Study-wide results and limits: Dominating the ex vivo response were TCR beta clonotypes that were CMV-specific and HLA-C-restricted.

One entry per CDR3 protein results from TCRdb running MiXCR on the reads. The profile covers some 350,000 distinct CDR3 sequences, with approximately 35% appearing a single time and approximately 15% taken by the ten largest. CDR3 length: 12 residues. In germline, CDR1 is MGHDK, CDR2 SYGVNS. Deletions cut 6 bases from V and 2 bases from J, with 7 bases between. This chain uses TRBV25-1 with TRBJ1-1; no reliable D call. The source of this sequence is a human donor in good health (CMV status not recorded). Some clones in this sample may be carry-over from other donors' samples. The sequencing used cultured PBMCs, collected from culture after CMV antigen stimulation. Here the CDR3 reads CASRRSNTEAFF. The CDR3 DNA reads TGTGCCAGCAGAAGATCCAACACTGAAGCTTTCTTT.